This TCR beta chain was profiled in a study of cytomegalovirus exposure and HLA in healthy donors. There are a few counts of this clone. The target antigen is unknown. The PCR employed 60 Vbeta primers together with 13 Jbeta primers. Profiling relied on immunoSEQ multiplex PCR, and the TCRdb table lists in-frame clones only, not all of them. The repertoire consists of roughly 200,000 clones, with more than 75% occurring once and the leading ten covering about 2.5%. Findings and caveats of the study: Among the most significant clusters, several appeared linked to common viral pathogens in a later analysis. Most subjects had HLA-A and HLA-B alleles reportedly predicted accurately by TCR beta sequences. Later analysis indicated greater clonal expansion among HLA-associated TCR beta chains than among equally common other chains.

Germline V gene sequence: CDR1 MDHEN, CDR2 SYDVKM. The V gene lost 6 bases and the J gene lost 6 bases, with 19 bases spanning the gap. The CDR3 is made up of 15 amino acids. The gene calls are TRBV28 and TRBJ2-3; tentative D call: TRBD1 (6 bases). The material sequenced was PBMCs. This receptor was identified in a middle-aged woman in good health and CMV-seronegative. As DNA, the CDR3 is TGTGCCAGCAGCTCCAACAGGGAGTTACGGGATACGCAGTATTTT. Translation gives CASSSNRELRDTQYF.